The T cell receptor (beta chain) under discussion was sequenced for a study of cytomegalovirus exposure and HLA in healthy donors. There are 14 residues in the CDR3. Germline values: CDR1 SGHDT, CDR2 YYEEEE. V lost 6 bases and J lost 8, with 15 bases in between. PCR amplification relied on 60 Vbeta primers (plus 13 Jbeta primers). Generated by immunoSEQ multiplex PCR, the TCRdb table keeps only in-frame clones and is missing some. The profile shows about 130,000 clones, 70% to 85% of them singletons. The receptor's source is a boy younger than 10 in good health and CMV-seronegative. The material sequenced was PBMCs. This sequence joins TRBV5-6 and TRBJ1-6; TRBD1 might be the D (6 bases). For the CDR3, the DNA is TGTGCCAGCAATTTACGACAGGCCGATTCACCCCTCCACTTT. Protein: CASNLRQADSPLHF.